Listed below are T cell receptor beta chains from one sample, sequenced in a study of memory CD4+ T cells and cytomegalovirus serostatus. Produced via immunoSEQ multiplex PCR; TCRdb's table is partial and in-frame only. The sample carries tens of thousands of clones, around 85% recorded once. Sequencing input: memory CD4+ T cells from blood. These receptor sequences come from an adult in good health and CMV-seronegative. CDR3s include the opening cysteine and the closing phenylalanine or tryptophan. Each record gives: D gene, clone size, J gene, V gene, CDR3 DNA, CDR3 protein. A D gene is named only where the DNA matches it firmly. Rows give clone size only sometimes, using once, few, many, or a class for an expanded clone.

-	-	TRBJ1-2	TRBV6-6	TGTGCCAGCAGGGACCCAGGGGACTATGGCTACACCTTC	CASRDPGDYGYTF
-	-	TRBJ1-1	TRBV28	TGTGCCAGCGGTGAGATTAACACTGAAGCTTTCTTT	CASGEINTEAFF
-	-	TRBJ2-3	TRBV6-5	TGTGCCAGCAGTTTTCGGACAGAGCTCGATCAGCAGTATTTT	CASSFRTELDQQYF
TRBD1	-	TRBJ1-2	TRBV18	TGTGCCAGCTCACCCGCAGGGGGAATAACTAACTATGGCTACACCTTC	CASSPAGGITNYGYTF
TRBD2	once	TRBJ2-1	TRBV7-2	TGTGCCAGCAGCTTAGCACCAGCGGGAGTAAACAATGAGCAGTTCTTC	CASSLAPAGVNNEQFF
TRBD1	-	TRBJ1-5	TRBV19	TGTGCCAGTAGTATGCGGGACAGGTACTATAGCAATCAGCCCCAGCATTTT	CASSMRDRYYSNQPQHF
-	-	TRBJ2-7	TRBV7-8	TGTGCCAGCAGCCCCCCCCTGCGGCGGGCCCCGCACTACGAGCAGTACTTC	CASSPPLRRAPHYEQYF
TRBD1	few	TRBJ1-2	TRBV10-3	TGTGCCATCAGTGACCAGACAGGGGGCGGTGGCTACACCTTC	CAISDQTGGGGYTF
-	-	TRBJ2-3	TRBV5-1	TGCGCCAGCAGCTCGACTCATCAAGATACGCAGTATTTT	CASSSTHQDTQYF
TRBD1	-	TRBJ2-1	TRBV18	TGTGCCAGCTCAGGACAGGGAACCAACAATGAGCAGTTCTTC	CASSGQGTNNEQFF
TRBD2	-	TRBJ2-1	TRBV5-1	TGCGCCAGCAGCTCCGGACTAGATTCCATCAATGAGCAGTTCTTC	CASSSGLDSINEQFF
-	-	TRBJ2-7	TRBV5-1	TGCGCCAGCAGCCTCAGACAGCAGGGGTCCGAGCAGTACTTC	CASSLRQQGSEQYF
-	-	TRBJ2-6	TRBV27	TGTGCCAGCAGTTTCGGGGACGCTTCCTACTCTGGGGCCAACGTCCTGACTTTC	CASSFGDASYSGANVLTF
-	-	TRBJ1-2	TRBV6-6	TGTGCCAGCAAGGGGCGGGGGGCCAATTATGGCTACACCTTC	CASKGRGANYGYTF
TRBD2	-	TRBJ2-7	TRBV2	TGTGCCAGCAGTGAAAGGGCTAGCGGAACGAGGGGCGAGCAGTACTTC	CASSERASGTRGEQYF